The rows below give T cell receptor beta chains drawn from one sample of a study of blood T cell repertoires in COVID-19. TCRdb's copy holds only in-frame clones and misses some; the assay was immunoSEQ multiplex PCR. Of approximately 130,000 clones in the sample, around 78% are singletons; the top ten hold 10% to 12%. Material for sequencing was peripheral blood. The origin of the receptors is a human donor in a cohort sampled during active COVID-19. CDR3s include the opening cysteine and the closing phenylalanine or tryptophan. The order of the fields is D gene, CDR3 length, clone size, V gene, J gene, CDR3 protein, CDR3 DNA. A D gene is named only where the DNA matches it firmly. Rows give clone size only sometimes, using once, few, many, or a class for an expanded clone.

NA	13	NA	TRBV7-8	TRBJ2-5	CASSSGQQETQYF	TGTGCCAGCAGCTCTGGACAGCAAGAGACCCAGTACTTC
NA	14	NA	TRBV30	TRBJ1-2	CAWSVLGRNYGYTF	TGTGCCTGGAGTGTACTTGGCAGGAACTATGGCTACACCTTC
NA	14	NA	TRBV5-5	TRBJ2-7	CASSLLGTSYEQYF	TGTGCCAGCAGCTTGCTCGGGACAAGCTACGAGCAGTACTTC
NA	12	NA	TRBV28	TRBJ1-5	CASSLTVQPQHF	TGTGCCAGCAGTTTAACTGTTCAGCCCCAGCATTTT
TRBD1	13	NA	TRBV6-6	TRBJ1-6	CASSSTGVSPLHF	TGTGCCAGCAGTTCGACAGGGGTCTCACCCCTCCACTTT
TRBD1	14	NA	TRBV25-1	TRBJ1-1	CASSTGQGTTEAFF	TGTGCCAGCAGTACGGGACAGGGGACCACTGAAGCTTTCTTT
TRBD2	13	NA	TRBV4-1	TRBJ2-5	CASSDRLAETQYF	TGCGCCAGCAGCGATCGACTAGCAGAGACCCAGTACTTC
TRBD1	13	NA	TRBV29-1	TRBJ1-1	CSGRQGVTTEAFF	TGCAGCGGACGACAGGGCGTTACCACTGAAGCTTTCTTT
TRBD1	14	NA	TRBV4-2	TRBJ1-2	CASSQVEGARGYTF	TGTGCCAGCAGCCAAGTAGAGGGGGCTCGAGGCTACACCTTC
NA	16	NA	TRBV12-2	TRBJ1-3	CASRFPSTRARDTIYF	TGTGCAAGTCGCTTTCCCTCGACGAGGGCCCGGGACACCATATATTTT
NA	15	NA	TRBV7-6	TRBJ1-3	CASSLAAGNGNTIYF	TGTGCCAGCAGCTTAGCCGCAGGGAACGGAAACACCATATATTTT
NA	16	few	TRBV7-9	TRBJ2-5	CASSTYAGAFKETQYF	TGTGCCAGCAGCACCTATGCAGGGGCTTTTAAAGAGACCCAGTACTTC
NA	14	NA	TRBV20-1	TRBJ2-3	CSASRRVGTDTQYF	TGCAGTGCTAGTAGGAGGGTGGGGACAGATACGCAGTATTTT
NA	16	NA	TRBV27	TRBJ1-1	CASSLRPPDKNTEAFF	TGTGCCAGCAGTTTGCGCCCCCCGGACAAAAACACTGAAGCTTTCTTT
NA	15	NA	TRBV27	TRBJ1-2	CASSSSGGDYYGYTF	TGTGCCAGCAGTTCGTCGGGGGGAGACTACTATGGCTACACCTTC
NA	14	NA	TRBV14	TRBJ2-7	CASSFKPAGGLVYF	TGTGCCAGCAGCTTTAAGCCGGCAGGGGGGTTGGTGTACTTC
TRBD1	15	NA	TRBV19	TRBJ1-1	CASSIARDRSTEAFF	TGTGCCAGTAGTATAGCCCGGGACAGGAGCACTGAAGCTTTCTTT
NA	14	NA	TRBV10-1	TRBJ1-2	CASSGTTGHYGYTF	TGCGCCAGCAGCGGAACGACAGGACACTATGGCTACACCTTC
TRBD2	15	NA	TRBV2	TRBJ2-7	CASSRTSGGAYEQYF	TGTGCCAGCAGCAGAACTAGCGGGGGGGCCTACGAGCAGTACTTC
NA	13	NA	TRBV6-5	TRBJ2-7	CASSYSSGSEQYF	TGTGCCAGCAGTTACTCGAGTGGTTCCGAGCAGTACTTC
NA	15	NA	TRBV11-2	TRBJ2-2	CASSSPAGVTGELFF	TGTGCCAGCAGCTCTCCAGCCGGGGTCACCGGGGAGCTGTTTTTT
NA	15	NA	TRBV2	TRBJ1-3	CASREGLSSGNTIYF	TGTGCCAGCAGGGAGGGTCTGAGCTCTGGAAACACCATATATTTT
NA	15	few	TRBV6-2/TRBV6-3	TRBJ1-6	CASSYRETYNSPLHF	TGTGCCAGCAGTTACCGAGAAACCTATAATTCACCCCTCCACTTT
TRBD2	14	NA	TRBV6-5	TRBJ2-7	CASRRLAGDGEQYF	TGTGCCAGCAGACGACTAGCGGGGGATGGCGAGCAGTACTTC
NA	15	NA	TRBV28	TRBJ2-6	CASSLTGRGANVLTF	TGTGCCAGCAGTCTTACAGGGAGAGGGGCCAACGTCCTGACTTTC
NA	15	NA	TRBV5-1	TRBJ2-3	CASSSGRGEADTQYF	TGCGCCAGCAGCTCCGGACGAGGGGAGGCAGATACGCAGTATTTT
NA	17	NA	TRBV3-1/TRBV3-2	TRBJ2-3	CASSQDRRLVSTDTQYF	TGTGCCAGCAGCCAAGATCGCCGACTAGTGAGCACAGATACGCAGTATTTT
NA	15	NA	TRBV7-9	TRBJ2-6	CASSFRASGANVLTF	TGTGCCAGCAGCTTTCGAGCCTCTGGGGCCAACGTCCTGACTTTC
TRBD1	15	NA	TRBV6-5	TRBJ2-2	CASRRGTGVAGELFF	TGTGCCAGCAGACGAGGGACAGGGGTGGCCGGGGAGCTGTTTTTT
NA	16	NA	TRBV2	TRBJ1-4	CASSSLLGGLGEKLFF	TGTGCCAGCAGCTCCCTCCTGGGGGGTCTCGGTGAAAAACTGTTTTTT
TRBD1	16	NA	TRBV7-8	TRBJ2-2	CASSLSDRANTGELFF	TGTGCCAGCAGCTTATCGGACAGGGCGAACACCGGGGAGCTGTTTTTT
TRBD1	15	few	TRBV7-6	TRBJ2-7	CASSLDPGQGKEQYF	TGTGCCAGCAGCTTAGATCCGGGACAGGGGAAGGAGCAGTACTTC
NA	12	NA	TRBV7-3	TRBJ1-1	CASSLGGDKAFF	TGTGCCAGCAGCTTAGGAGGGGATAAAGCTTTCTTT
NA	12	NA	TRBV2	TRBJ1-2	CASRRTRPGYTF	TGTGCCAGCAGGAGGACACGGCCTGGCTACACCTTC
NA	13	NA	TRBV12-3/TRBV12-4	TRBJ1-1	CASSLVTNTEAFF	TGTGCCAGCAGTTTAGTAACAAACACTGAAGCTTTCTTT
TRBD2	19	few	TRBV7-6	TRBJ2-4	CASSSGLAGGPYWENIQYF	TGTGCCAGCAGTTCGGGACTAGCGGGGGGGCCATATTGGGAAAACATTCAGTACTTC
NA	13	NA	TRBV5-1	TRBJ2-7	CASSPGTRYEQYF	TGCGCCAGCAGCCCCGGGACTCGCTACGAGCAGTACTTC
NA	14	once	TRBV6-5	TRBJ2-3	CASVPGGSTDTQYF	TGTGCCAGCGTTCCAGGGGGGTCCACAGATACGCAGTATTTT
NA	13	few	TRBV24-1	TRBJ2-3	CATSDPPADTQYF	TGTGCCACCAGTGATCCCCCCGCAGATACGCAGTATTTT
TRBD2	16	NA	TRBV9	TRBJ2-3	CASSLEGRGGPDTQYF	TGTGCCAGCAGCCTAGAGGGGCGGGGGGGCCCAGATACGCAGTATTTT
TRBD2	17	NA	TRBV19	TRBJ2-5	CASSMGLAGGPGETQYF	TGTGCCAGTAGTATGGGACTAGCGGGGGGGCCAGGAGAGACCCAGTACTTC
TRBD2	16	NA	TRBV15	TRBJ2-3	CATSRETSALTDTQYF	TGTGCCACCAGCAGAGAAACTAGCGCGTTGACAGATACGCAGTATTTT
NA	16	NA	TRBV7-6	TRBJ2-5	CASSLVGPPRKETQYF	TGTGCCAGCAGCTTAGTGGGGCCCCCCCGGAAAGAGACCCAGTACTTC
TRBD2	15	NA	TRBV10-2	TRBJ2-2	CASSGTSGGTGELFF	TGCGCCAGCAGTGGAACTAGCGGGGGCACCGGGGAGCTGTTTTTT
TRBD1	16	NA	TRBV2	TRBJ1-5	CASKGTGRAGNQPQHF	TGTGCCAGCAAGGGGACAGGGCGAGCCGGCAATCAGCCCCAGCATTTT
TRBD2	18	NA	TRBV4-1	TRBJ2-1	CASSQNGGMGRSYNEQFF	TGCGCCAGCAGCCAAAACGGGGGGATGGGACGCTCCTACAATGAGCAGTTCTTC
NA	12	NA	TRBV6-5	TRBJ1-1	CASRSLNTEAFF	TGTGCCAGCAGGAGTCTGAACACTGAAGCTTTCTTT
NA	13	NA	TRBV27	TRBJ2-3	CASSPPSTDTQYF	TGTGCCAGCAGTCCCCCAAGCACAGATACGCAGTATTTT
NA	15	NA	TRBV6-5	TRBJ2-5	CASSATQTVQETQYF	TGTGCCAGCAGCGCGACGCAGACAGTTCAAGAGACCCAGTACTTC
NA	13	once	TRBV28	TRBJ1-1	CASRTGSGTEAFF	TGTGCCAGCAGGACAGGCTCGGGCACTGAAGCTTTCTTT
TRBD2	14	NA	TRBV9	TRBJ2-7	CASSTGGSRYEQYF	TGTGCCAGCAGTACCGGGGGGTCTCGTTACGAGCAGTACTTC
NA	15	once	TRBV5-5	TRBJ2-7	CASSTLVREEYEQYF	TGTGCCAGCAGCACACTCGTCAGGGAGGAGTACGAGCAGTACTTC
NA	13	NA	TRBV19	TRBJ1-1	CASSMTGNTEAFF	TGTGCCAGTAGTATGACAGGGAACACTGAAGCTTTCTTT
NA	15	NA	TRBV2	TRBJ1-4	CASSDQEQGGEKLFF	TGTGCCAGCAGTGACCAGGAACAGGGAGGGGAAAAACTGTTTTTT